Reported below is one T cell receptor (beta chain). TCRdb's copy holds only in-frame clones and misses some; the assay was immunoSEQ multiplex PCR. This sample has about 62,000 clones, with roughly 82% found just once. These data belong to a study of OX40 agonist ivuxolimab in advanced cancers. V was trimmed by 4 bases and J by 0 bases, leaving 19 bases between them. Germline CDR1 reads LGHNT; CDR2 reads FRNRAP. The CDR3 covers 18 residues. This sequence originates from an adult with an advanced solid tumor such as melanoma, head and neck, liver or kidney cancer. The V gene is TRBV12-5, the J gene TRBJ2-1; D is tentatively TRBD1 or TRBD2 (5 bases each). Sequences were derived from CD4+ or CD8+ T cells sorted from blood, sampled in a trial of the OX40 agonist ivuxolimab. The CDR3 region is CASGSYPGRVSSYNEQFF. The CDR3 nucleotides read TGTGCTAGTGGTTCCTACCCGGGACGGGTTAGCTCCTACAATGAGCAGTTCTTC.